This is a list of T cell receptor beta chains from one sample in a study of blood T cells in healthy people across ages. TCRdb processed the 5' RACE reads anew with MiXCR; each CDR3 protein has one entry. Of hundreds of thousands of distinct CDR3 sequences in the sample, more than 55% are singletons; the top ten hold roughly 24%. The specimen was blood. The receptors shown here come from a man in his forties in good health. Both conserved end residues are part of each CDR3.

TRBJ2-7 | TRBV7-2 | CASSLDGGGTPYEQYF
TRBJ1-1 | TRBV29-1 | CSVARQEAFF
TRBJ2-3 | TRBV11-1 | CASSPTGGIRDTQYF
TRBJ2-3 | TRBV3-1 | CASSQRTGTGQDTQYF
TRBJ2-3 | TRBV13 | CASSQTRATTQYF
TRBJ1-4 | TRBV6-5 | CASSYSSGTGNEKPFF
TRBJ2-5 | TRBV20-1 | CSAGETSGDAETQYF
TRBJ2-6 | TRBV12-3/TRBV12-4 | CASSLHRGESGANVLTF
TRBJ2-7 | TRBV6-5 | CASSPGQGSLEQYF
TRBJ2-1 | TRBV5-5 | CASGALQGSNEQFF
TRBJ2-3 | TRBV5-5 | CASNSGLAGETDTQYF
- | TRBV28 | CASGTNRRLGTQYF
TRBJ1-2 | TRBV2 | CASPTWEQDGYTF
TRBJ1-2 | TRBV9 | CASSVASAPYGYTF
TRBJ2-1 | TRBV5-1 | CASSFLAGGPSSYNEQFF
TRBJ2-5 | TRBV28 | CASSPGLAGGRETQYF
TRBJ2-1 | TRBV7-2 | CASNPSGGYNEQFF
TRBJ1-6 | TRBV20-1 | CSAQGLSPLHF
TRBJ2-7 | TRBV24-1 | CATSDSVRVRTRGAYEQYF
TRBJ2-7 | TRBV29-1 | CSVIGASYEQYF
TRBJ2-3 | TRBV20-1 | CSARQYGDTQYF
TRBJ1-3 | TRBV4-2 | CASSQDRSVPGNTIYF
TRBJ2-7 | TRBV5-1 | CASSLGGGRRSSYVQYF
TRBJ2-7 | TRBV7-2 | CASSLRAEEVYEQYF
TRBJ2-1 | TRBV20-1 | CSARLAGPSSYNEQFF
TRBJ2-2 | TRBV12-3/TRBV12-4 | CASSPRTPTGELFF
TRBJ2-7 | TRBV28 | CATARLFPSEQYF
TRBJ2-7 | TRBV29-1 | CSVTLTSTYEQYF
TRBJ2-1 | TRBV20-1 | CSAPGQIQETQFF
- | TRBV7-8 | CASSLGFSKGQNIQYF
TRBJ2-1 | TRBV19 | CASSTAWNEQFF
TRBJ2-6 | TRBV20-1 | CSAQTGLGANVLTF
TRBJ2-5 | TRBV9 | CASSVGASGREPIQETQYF
TRBJ2-1 | TRBV7-9 | CASSPYGLAGGRSYNEQFF
TRBJ1-2 | TRBV27 | CASREHGYGYTF
TRBJ2-3 | TRBV7-2 | CASSDQVVTDTQYF
TRBJ1-2 | TRBV7-6 | CASSSFGQAGYGYTF
TRBJ1-5 | TRBV4-1 | CASSLYTSNQPQHF
TRBJ2-1 | TRBV11-3 | CASSKQDNEQFF
TRBJ2-3 | TRBV7-8 | CASSLRGTVDTQYF
TRBJ1-1 | TRBV25-1 | CASSLQGSGEAFF